This T cell receptor (beta chain) was recovered during a study of blood T cell repertoires in COVID-19. On the study more broadly: Samples taken during acute and convalescent COVID-19 were collected in the United States, Italy and Spain. Sources were T cells, B-cell-depleted T cells, or PBMCs; the material itself was cDNA or gDNA.

V was pared by 2 bases and J by 5 bases, with 12 bases between. Germline values: CDR1 MNHEY, CDR2 SMNVEV (reference sequence). The CDR3 has 14 amino acids. Study processing details: Amplifying reference gene primers gave estimates of nucleated cell counts. Assay: immunoSEQ multiplex PCR; the TCRdb copy retains only in-frame clones and omits some. V and J calls and clone size are given by that table; D and trimming were obtained from the DNA. The table has under 250,000 clones, around nine tenths seen once. Input material: peripheral blood. The rearrangement links TRBV27 to TRBJ1-2; D is possibly TRBD1 (5 bases). This TCR came from a man aged 55 to 70 who had recovered from COVID-19. The CDR3 DNA follows: TGTGCCAGCAGTTTACAGTTGGGACTGTATGGCTACACCTTC. This translates into CASSLQLGLYGYTF.